This TCR beta chain is drawn from a study of molecular identifiers for immune sequencing clone quantification. TCRdb processed the PCR reads anew with MiXCR; each CDR3 protein has one entry. The sample carries 100,000 or so distinct CDR3 sequences, 36% recorded once. CDR1 is PRHDT, CDR2 FYEKMQ, per germline (reference sequence). This CDR3 has 15 residues. A note on this clonotype: One end of the junction fails to match germline, which may point to a read error.

Sequencing was performed on naive CD8+ T cells from blood, with Jurkat cell RNA spiked in. Regarding subset: FACS-sorted CD8+CD4-CCR7+CD45RA+ naive T cells. The TCR originated in a human donor in good health. Some libraries in this study had Jurkat cell RNA spiked in. The chain combines TRBV13 with TRBJ2-5, with 7 positions matching TRBD2. The CDR3 DNA follows: TGTACCAGCAGCAGCGGGACCTGGGGGCAAGAGACCCAGTACTTC. Protein: CTSSSGTWGQETQYF.